The 8 T cell receptor beta chains presented below share a single source sample, sequenced in a study of blood T cells in healthy people across ages. Combining a sample-barcoded 5' primer with a J-beta primer mix, a second PCR ran for roughly 7 to 12 cycles. In TCRdb, the 5' RACE reads were re-called with MiXCR into one record per CDR3 protein. The sample contains a few hundred thousand distinct CDR3 sequences, 25% to 30% of which appear only once. Sequenced material: blood. The receptors derive from a woman in her sixties or seventies in good health.

There are a few counts of this clonotype. The rearrangement uses TRBV20-1 and TRBJ1-4; 8 bases are a match to TRBD1. This CDR3 is built from 14 residues. Germline V gene sequence: CDR1 DFQATT, CDR2 SNEGSKA (reference sequence). Unmatched junction bases numbered 10, after V lost 6 bases and J lost 7 bases. As DNA, the CDR3 is TGCAGTGCCGAAGACAGGGGATGGGGTGAAAAACTGTTTTTT. Protein sequence: CSAEDRGWGEKLFF.

V usage is TRBV4-3 and J usage is TRBJ2-1; a possible D gene is TRBD1 (5 bases). Germline V gene lookup returns CDR1 LGHNA and CDR2 YSLEER. The length of the CDR3 is 13 residues. V was cut by 1 base and J by 8 bases, with 9 bases left in between. In DNA form, the CDR3 reads TGCGCCAGCAGCCAAGGGGGCGTAGATGAGCAGTTCTTC. This gives the protein CASSQGGVDEQFF.

This clonotype was counted once. The V gene is TRBV28, the J gene TRBJ2-3; D uncertain. The V end was cut by 1 base, the J end by 3 bases, with 11 bases between. The CDR3 length is 15 residues. Germline assignment: CDR1 MDHEN and CDR2 SYDVKM. DNA for the CDR3: TGTGCCAGCAGTTTATTCCAAATCGGGACAGATACGCAGTATTTT. Encoded protein: CASSLFQIGTDTQYF.

This clonotype came up a few times. This chain links TRBV19 with TRBJ2-1, with 8 bases aligning to TRBD2. TRBJ2-7 explains the end of the DNA better; the J call may be wrong. The CDR3 contains 14 residues. The germline V gene encodes CDR1 LNHDA and CDR2 SQIVND (reference sequence). For the CDR3, the DNA is TGTGCCAGTAGTATAGCGGGAGGGAGCTACGAGCAGTACTTC. This sequence encodes CASSIAGGSYEQYF.

A few counts support this clonotype. The chain links TRBV7-3 to TRBJ2-1; TRBD2 aligns across 9 bases. After removal of 5 bases from V and 5 bases from J, the junction contained 10 bases not matched to a gene. CDR1 is SGHTA, CDR2 FQGTGA, per germline. The CDR3 is 16 residues long. This CDR3 reads CASSQQALAGNNEQFF. CDR3 DNA sequence: TGTGCCAGCAGCCAACAGGCCCTAGCGGGAAACAATGAGCAGTTCTTC.

The rearrangement uses TRBV6-5 and TRBJ2-5, with D perhaps matching TRBD1 (6 bases). CDR1 is MNHEY, CDR2 SVGAGI, per germline. CDR3 length: 15 amino acids. Deletions cut 6 bases from V and 1 base from J, with 15 bases between. CDR3 coding DNA: TGTGCCAGCAGACCCACCAGGGGATCCCAAGAGACCCAGTACTTC. Translating it yields CASRPTRGSQETQYF.

In this sample, this clonotype turned up a few times. The J gene is TRBJ2-1, the V gene TRBV9; 8 nucleotides align to TRBD1. This CDR3 has 16 amino acids. After removal of 4 bases from V and 7 bases from J, the junction contained 13 bases not matched to a gene. Germline V gene data show CDR1 as SGDLS and CDR2 as YYNGEE. CDR3 region: CASSPRPTGAVNEQFF. The CDR3 DNA reads TGTGCCAGCAGCCCGCGTCCGACAGGGGCCGTGAATGAGCAGTTCTTC.

This clonotype was counted a few times. The V call is TRBV24-1, the J call TRBJ1-6; D gene uncertain. CDR1 KGHDR and CDR2 SFDVKD come from the germline V gene. This CDR3 has 18 amino acids. The V gene lost 2 bases and the J gene lost 0 bases, with 13 bases spanning the gap. CDR3 sequence: CATSDYLCQSSYNSPLHF. CDR3 nucleotides: TGTGCCACCAGTGATTATCTCTGTCAGAGCTCCTATAATTCACCCCTCCACTTT.